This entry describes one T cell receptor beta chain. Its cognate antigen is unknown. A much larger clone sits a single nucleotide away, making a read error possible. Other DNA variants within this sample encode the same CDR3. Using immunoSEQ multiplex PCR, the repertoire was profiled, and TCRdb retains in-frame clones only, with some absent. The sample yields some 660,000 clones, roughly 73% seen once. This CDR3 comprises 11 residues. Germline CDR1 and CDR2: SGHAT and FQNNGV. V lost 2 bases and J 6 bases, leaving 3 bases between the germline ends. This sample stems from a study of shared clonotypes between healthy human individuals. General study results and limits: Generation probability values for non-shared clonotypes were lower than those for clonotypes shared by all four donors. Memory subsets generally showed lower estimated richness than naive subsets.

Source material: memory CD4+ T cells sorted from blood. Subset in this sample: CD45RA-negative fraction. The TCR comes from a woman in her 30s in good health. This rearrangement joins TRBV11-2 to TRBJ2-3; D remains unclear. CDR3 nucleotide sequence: TGTGCCAGCAGCTTATCTGATACGCAGTATTTT. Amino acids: CASSLSDTQYF.